Below are 14 T cell receptor beta chains sequenced from a single sample in a study of blood T cell repertoires in COVID-19. Method: immunoSEQ multiplex PCR; TCRdb's copy keeps in-frame clones and lacks some. The sample has about 370,000 clones; approximately 88% are singletons. The sequenced material came from peripheral blood. These receptors all come from a woman in her 30s with COVID-19, enrolled during active disease.

The chain uses TRBV7-6 and TRBJ2-1, with 7 bases fitting TRBD2. Germline V lookup: CDR1 SGHVS, CDR2 FNYEAQ. V lost 5 bases and J lost 2; bases outside the gene matches: 6. The CDR3 sequence is 15 residues long. This CDR3 is CASSTLSGTYNEQFF. CDR3 DNA: TGTGCCAGCAGCACATTAAGCGGGACCTACAATGAGCAGTTCTTC.

The chain uses TRBV5-5 and TRBJ2-7, with a weak D call TRBD2 (6 bases). The V end was cut by 4 bases, the J end by 0 bases, with 14 bases between. Germline CDR1 reads SGHKS; CDR2 reads YYEKEE (reference sequence). The CDR3 sequence is 15 residues long. The CDR3 reads CASSEGRTSSYEQYF. CDR3 coding DNA: TGTGCCAGCAGCGAGGGGAGGACGAGCTCCTACGAGCAGTACTTC.

This chain connects TRBV6-2 or TRBV6-3 to TRBJ1-1; D is uncertain. V lost 6 bases and J 3 bases, leaving 17 bases between the germline ends. The CDR3 loop spans 15 amino acids. In germline, CDR1 is MNHEY, CDR2 SVGEGT. CDR3: CASRYPGVIDTEAFF. DNA of the CDR3: TGTGCCAGCAGGTACCCCGGGGTTATCGACACTGAAGCTTTCTTT.

About this clone: The junction departs from the called germline gene at one end, perhaps through a read error. J is TRBJ1-2 and V is TRBV27, with 7 bases that match TRBD1. The CDR3 is 15 residues long. CDR1 MNHEY and CDR2 SMNVEV come from the germline V gene (reference sequence). The CDR3 loop is CASSVSGTVYYGYTF. CDR3 DNA: TGTGCCAGCAGTGTATCGGGGACAGTTTACTATGGCTACACCTTC.

The chain combines TRBV2 with TRBJ2-3, with D possibly matching TRBD2 (6 bases). Trimming shortened V by 1 base and J by 0 bases, and 14 bases separated the two germline ends. Germline CDR1 is SNHLY and CDR2 is FYNNEI. This CDR3 spans 17 amino acids. In nucleotides, the CDR3 is TGTGCCAGCAGTGAAGAAGCTAGCGTACTGAGCACAGATACGCAGTATTTT. This translates into CASSEEASVLSTDTQYF.

The chain carries TRBV10-1 and TRBJ2-7; TRBD1 matches at 8 bases. Losses at the gene ends were 3 bases for V and 7 bases for J; bases not matched to a gene: 8. The CDR3 loop spans 14 amino acids. Germline-derived CDR1 and CDR2 are WNHNN and SYGVQD (reference sequence). CDR3 sequence reads: CASSDFRGLGEQYV. For the CDR3, the DNA is TGCGCCAGCAGTGATTTCAGGGGGCTTGGAGAGCAGTACGTC.

This chain links TRBV7-2 with TRBJ2-5; weak D call: TRBD2 (5 bases). Germline V lookup: CDR1 SGHTA, CDR2 FQGNSA. This CDR3 region has 13 residues. Trimming pared 1 base from V and 5 bases from J, leaving 8 bases between. In nucleotides, the CDR3 is TGTGCCAGCAGCTTAGTTACGGGGGAGACCCAGTACTTC. As protein: CASSLVTGETQYF.

J is TRBJ2-3 and V is TRBV6-5; TRBD2 matches 12 bases. Germline CDR1 and CDR2: MNHEY and SVGAGI. This CDR3 contains 14 residues. Germline trimming cut 6 bases from V and 4 bases from J; bases unmatched to any gene: 2. CDR3 residues: CASRTSGSADTQYF. The CDR3 DNA sequence: TGTGCCAGCAGGACTAGCGGGAGTGCAGATACGCAGTATTTT.

The chain combines TRBV19 with TRBJ2-3; 8 bases line up with TRBD1. Germline lookup yields CDR1 LNHDA and CDR2 SQIVND (reference sequence). CDR3 length: 11 amino acids. V lost 6 bases to trimming and J lost 11 bases; unmatched junction nucleotides: 4. CDR3 region: CASRSGQGQYF. CDR3 DNA: TGTGCCAGTAGATCAGGACAGGGGCAGTATTTT.

This chain uses TRBV4-3 with TRBJ2-3; tentative D call: TRBD1 (5 bases). Between the trimmed V and J ends, which lost 0 bases and 7 bases, there was a span of 14 bases. This CDR3 has 15 residues. The germline CDR1 and CDR2 sequences are LGHNA and YSLEER. Written as DNA, the CDR3 is TGCGCCAGCAGCCAAGAGTTGCAGGGAACAAATACGCAGTATTTT. It encodes CASSQELQGTNTQYF.

The chain carries TRBV28 and TRBJ1-2, with TRBD1 matching over 7 bases. CDR3 length: 14 amino acids. V lost 3 bases to trimming and J lost 4 bases; unmatched junction nucleotides: 5. Looked up from germline, CDR1 is MDHEN and CDR2 is SYDVKM. CDR3 sequence reads: CASSFRGRIYGYTF. CDR3 bases: TGTGCCAGCAGTTTTAGGGGGCGTATCTATGGCTACACCTTC.

The chain recombines TRBV11-1 with TRBJ1-5; D not certain. Trimming cost V 1 base and J 2 bases, with 9 bases left between them. CDR3 size: 15 residues. In germline, CDR1 is SGHAT, CDR2 FQDESV (reference sequence). The CDR3 region is CASSLDATGNQPQHF. CDR3 coding DNA: TGTGCCAGCAGCTTAGACGCAACTGGCAATCAGCCCCAGCATTTT.

J is TRBJ2-3 and V is TRBV27; 12 bases align to TRBD2. The CDR3 loop spans 17 amino acids. Per germline, CDR1 MNHEY and CDR2 SMNVEV (reference sequence). V lost 0 bases to trimming and J lost 1 base; unmatched junction nucleotides: 2. The DNA of the CDR3 is TGTGCCAGCAGTTTATCCCGACTAGCGGGGGGCACAGATACGCAGTATTTT. Translation gives CASSLSRLAGGTDTQYF.

The V call is TRBV7-9, the J call TRBJ2-1; 9 bases agree with TRBD1. Trimming removed 3 bases from V and 8 bases from J; junction bases left unmatched: 8. CDR1 is SEHNR and CDR2 is FQNEAQ in the germline V gene (reference sequence). The CDR3 has 15 amino acids. The CDR3 coding sequence is TGTGCCAGCAGCTTGGGGGACAGGGCTATCGATGAGCAGTTCTTC. Protein sequence: CASSLGDRAIDEQFF.